These 8 T cell receptor beta chains came from one sample sequenced in a study of T cell responses to AZD1222 COVID-19 vaccine. Assay: immunoSEQ multiplex PCR; the TCRdb copy retains only in-frame clones and omits some. The table lists fewer than 90,000 clones, under 95% of them singletons. The sample in question was peripheral blood, obtained 28 days after the second AZD1222 dose. The receptors derive from an adult who received the AZD1222 COVID-19 vaccine.

This clone is a singleton in its sample. CDR3 nucleotide sequence: TGTGCCAGCAGTGTACAGGAGGGCACCTACAATGAGCAGTTCTTC. This sequence encodes CASSVQEGTYNEQFF. The chain is built from TRBV6-4 and TRBJ2-1; a possible D gene is TRBD2 (6 bases). CDR1 and CDR2 (germline): MRHNA, SNTAGT. This CDR3 has 15 residues. V lost 4 bases and J 2 bases, leaving 12 bases between the germline ends.

This chain connects TRBV2 to TRBJ2-6; D ambiguous. From germline, CDR1 is SNHLY and CDR2 FYNNEI. The CDR3 is 14 residues long. V dropped 4 bases and J dropped 4 bases, with 8 bases sitting between them. CDR3 bases: TGTGCCAGCAGTGTAGGGTCCGGGGCCAACGTCCTGACTTTC. Translation gives CASSVGSGANVLTF.

J is TRBJ1-5 and V is TRBV28, with D tentatively TRBD1 (5 bases). CDR1 is MDHEN and CDR2 is SYDVKM in the germline V gene. The V and J ends lost 2 bases and 5 bases respectively, with 7 bases between them. The CDR3 is made up of 13 amino acids. CDR3: CASSLRGYQPQHF. The CDR3 DNA sequence: TGTGCCAGCAGTTTAAGGGGTTATCAGCCCCAGCATTTT.

The chain combines TRBV6-5 with TRBJ1-5; 9 bases match TRBD1. Germline V gene data show CDR1 as MNHEY and CDR2 as SVGAGI. This CDR3 is 15 amino acids long. V lost 4 bases to trimming and J lost 5 bases; unmatched junction nucleotides: 6. Here the CDR3 reads CASSFYRGQDQPQHF. In nucleotides, the CDR3 is TGTGCCAGCAGTTTCTACAGGGGGCAGGATCAGCCCCAGCATTTT.

The chain combines TRBV6-2 or TRBV6-3 with TRBJ2-5; D is perhaps TRBD1 or TRBD2 (5 bases each). The CDR3 spans 14 residues. Trimming cost V 2 bases and J 4 bases, with 11 bases left between them. The germline gives CDR1 MNHEY, CDR2 SVGEGT. The CDR3: CASSYGAGRETQYF. CDR3 bases: TGTGCCAGCAGTTACGGGGCGGGCCGAGAGACCCAGTACTTC.

The CDR3 region is CASSPPVDGYTF. The CDR3 DNA is TGTGCCAGCAGCCCCCCGGTCGATGGCTACACCTTC. The rearrangement links TRBV7-9 to TRBJ1-2; unclear D gene. Trimming removed 5 bases at V and 6 bases at J, with 10 bases between. CDR3 length: 12 amino acids. Per germline, CDR1 SEHNR and CDR2 FQNEAQ (reference sequence).

This clone came up a few times. The chain employs TRBV11-2 and TRBJ1-1; D is undetermined. Per the germline V gene, CDR1 is SGHAT and CDR2 is FQNNGV. Trimming removed 3 bases from V and 1 base from J, with 6 bases in between. The CDR3 runs to 13 residues. The CDR3 is CASSLQENTEAFF. CDR3 nucleotides: TGTGCCAGCAGCTTGCAGGAGAACACTGAAGCTTTCTTT.

The chain is built from TRBV19 and TRBJ1-6; D not resolved. Between the trimmed V and J ends, which lost 1 base and 9 bases, there was a span of 13 bases. The CDR3 extends over 15 amino acids. Germline V CDR1 and CDR2: LNHDA, SQIVND (reference sequence). DNA of the CDR3: TGTGCCAGTAGTATAGCACCCATGCCCAGTTCACCCCTCCACTTT. Translated, it gives CASSIAPMPSSPLHF.